This is a list of T cell receptor beta chains from one sample in a study of brain T cells in children with intractable seizures. The data were produced by immunoSEQ multiplex PCR, yet TCRdb's version contains in-frame clones alone and is incomplete. The table lists 60,000 to 85,000 clones, more than 85% of them singletons, with approximately 1.4% in the top ten. The starting material was peripheral blood, obtained at surgery. The receptors were gathered from a boy under two years old with tuberous sclerosis and intractable seizures. Each CDR3 is given with its conserved first and last residue. The order of the fields is clone size, D gene, J gene, V gene, CDR3 DNA, CDR3 protein. A D gene is named only where the DNA matches it firmly. Clone size is not always given. Where it is, it says once, few, many or a class for expanded clones.

abundance: -; d_gene: -; j_gene: TRBJ2-1; v_gene: TRBV12-2; CDR3nt: TGTGCAAGTCGCTTAAGACTAGCGGGCTCCTACAATGAGCAGTTCTTC; CDR3aa: CASRLRLAGSYNEQFF
abundance: -; d_gene: -; j_gene: TRBJ2-7; v_gene: TRBV5-1; CDR3nt: TGCGCCAGCAGCTTGGCCGTAGCCTACGAGCAGTACTTC; CDR3aa: CASSLAVAYEQYF
abundance: -; d_gene: -; j_gene: TRBJ1-1; v_gene: TRBV2; CDR3nt: TGTGCCAGCAGTCAGGTGAACACTGAAGCTTTCTTT; CDR3aa: CASSQVNTEAFF
abundance: -; d_gene: TRBD1; j_gene: TRBJ2-2; v_gene: TRBV9; CDR3nt: TGTGCCAGCAGCGTTGCTGGACAGGGTGCCGGGGAGCTGTTTTTT; CDR3aa: CASSVAGQGAGELFF
abundance: -; d_gene: -; j_gene: TRBJ2-7; v_gene: TRBV5-1; CDR3nt: TGCGCCAGCAGCTACGGAACCGGGACAACCGTCTACGAGCAGTACTTC; CDR3aa: CASSYGTGTTVYEQYF
abundance: once; d_gene: -; j_gene: TRBJ1-1; v_gene: TRBV6-5; CDR3nt: TGTGCCAGCAGTCTAGGGAGGAACACTGAAGCTTTCTTT; CDR3aa: CASSLGRNTEAFF
abundance: -; d_gene: -; j_gene: TRBJ2-5; v_gene: TRBV4-1; CDR3nt: TGCGCCAGCAGCCAAGTTGGACTTCAAGAGACCCAGTACTTC; CDR3aa: CASSQVGLQETQYF
abundance: -; d_gene: -; j_gene: TRBJ2-5; v_gene: TRBV6-1; CDR3nt: TGTGCCAGCAGTGAAGGGTGGGGGACCCAGTACTTC; CDR3aa: CASSEGWGTQYF
abundance: once; d_gene: TRBD1; j_gene: TRBJ2-7; v_gene: TRBV27; CDR3nt: TGTGCCAGCAGGATGACAGGGGCCTACGAGCAGTACTTC; CDR3aa: CASRMTGAYEQYF
abundance: -; d_gene: TRBD2; j_gene: TRBJ2-5; v_gene: TRBV19; CDR3nt: TGTGCCAGTAGTCCCCGGGGGGGTGGTGACCAAGAGACCCAGTACTTC; CDR3aa: CASSPRGGGDQETQYF
abundance: once; d_gene: -; j_gene: TRBJ1-2; v_gene: TRBV10-2; CDR3nt: TGCGCCAGCAGTGAGTTCCTTGGCAGGGGCCCCTTCTATGGCTACACCTTC; CDR3aa: CASSEFLGRGPFYGYTF
abundance: once; d_gene: -; j_gene: TRBJ2-1; v_gene: TRBV18; CDR3nt: TGTGCCAGCTCACCGGGAGGTGGAAATGTTAATGAGCAGTTCTTC; CDR3aa: CASSPGGGNVNEQFF
abundance: -; d_gene: TRBD2; j_gene: TRBJ2-2; v_gene: TRBV9; CDR3nt: TGTGCCAGCAGCTCACCGGGACTAGATCTCACCGGGGAGCTGTTTTTT; CDR3aa: CASSSPGLDLTGELFF
abundance: -; d_gene: TRBD1; j_gene: TRBJ2-7; v_gene: TRBV5-1; CDR3nt: TGCGCCAGCAGCAGCGAAAAGGGGGCACTTCTTACCTACGAGCAGTACTTC; CDR3aa: CASSSEKGALLTYEQYF
abundance: few; d_gene: -; j_gene: TRBJ1-5; v_gene: TRBV6-5; CDR3nt: TGTGCCAGCAGTTACTCGGGGCTCAATCAGCCCCAGCATTTT; CDR3aa: CASSYSGLNQPQHF
abundance: -; d_gene: -; j_gene: TRBJ2-2; v_gene: TRBV6-5; CDR3nt: TGTGCCAGCAACTACAGGGTGGCCGGGGAGCTGTTTTTT; CDR3aa: CASNYRVAGELFF
abundance: -; d_gene: TRBD1; j_gene: TRBJ2-7; v_gene: TRBV19; CDR3nt: TGTGCCAGTAGCAGTATAAGAGGGGGACAGGGGAAAATCTACGAGCAGTACTTC; CDR3aa: CASSSIRGGQGKIYEQYF
abundance: -; d_gene: -; j_gene: TRBJ2-3; v_gene: TRBV30; CDR3nt: TGTGCTTGGACTGAGCAGCGCCCCACAGATACGCAGTATTTT; CDR3aa: CAWTEQRPTDTQYF
abundance: once; d_gene: TRBD2; j_gene: TRBJ2-3; v_gene: TRBV7-6; CDR3nt: TGTGCCAGCAGCCTGAGCGGGGGGGCAGATACGCAGTATTTT; CDR3aa: CASSLSGGADTQYF
abundance: -; d_gene: -; j_gene: TRBJ1-2; v_gene: TRBV30; CDR3nt: TGTGCCTGGAGTGTTGTCGGGCATGGCTACACCTTC; CDR3aa: CAWSVVGHGYTF
abundance: -; d_gene: -; j_gene: TRBJ2-7; v_gene: TRBV4-1; CDR3nt: TGCGCCAGCAGCCAAGATGACAGGGGAGGGTACGAGCAGTACTTC; CDR3aa: CASSQDDRGGYEQYF
abundance: -; d_gene: -; j_gene: TRBJ1-5; v_gene: TRBV6-1; CDR3nt: TGTGCCAGCAGTGAATGGGTCACACGGATTAGCAATCAGCCCCAGCATTTT; CDR3aa: CASSEWVTRISNQPQHF